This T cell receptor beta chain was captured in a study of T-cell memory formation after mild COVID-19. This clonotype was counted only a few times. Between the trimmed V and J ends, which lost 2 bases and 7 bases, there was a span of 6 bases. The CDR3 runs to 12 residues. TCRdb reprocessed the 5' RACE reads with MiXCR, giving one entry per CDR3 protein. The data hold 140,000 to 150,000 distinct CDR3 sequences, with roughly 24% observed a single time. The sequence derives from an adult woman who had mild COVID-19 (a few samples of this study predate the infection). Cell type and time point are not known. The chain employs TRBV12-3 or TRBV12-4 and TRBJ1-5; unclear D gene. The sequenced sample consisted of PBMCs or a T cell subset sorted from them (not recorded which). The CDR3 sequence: CASSLKAQPQHF. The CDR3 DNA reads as TGTGCCAGCAGTTTAAAAGCCCAGCCCCAGCATTTT.